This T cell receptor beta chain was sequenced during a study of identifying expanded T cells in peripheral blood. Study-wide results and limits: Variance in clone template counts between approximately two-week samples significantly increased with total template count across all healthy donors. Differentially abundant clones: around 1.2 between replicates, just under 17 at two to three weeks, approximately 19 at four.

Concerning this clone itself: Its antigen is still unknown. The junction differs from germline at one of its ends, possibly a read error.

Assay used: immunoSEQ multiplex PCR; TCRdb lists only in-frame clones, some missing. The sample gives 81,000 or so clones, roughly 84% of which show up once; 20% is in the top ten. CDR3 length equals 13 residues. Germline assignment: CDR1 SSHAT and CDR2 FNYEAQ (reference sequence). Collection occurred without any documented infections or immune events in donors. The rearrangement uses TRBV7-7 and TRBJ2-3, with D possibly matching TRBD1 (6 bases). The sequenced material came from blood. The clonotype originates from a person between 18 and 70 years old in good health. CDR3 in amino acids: CASSWTAEDTQYF. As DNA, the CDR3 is TGTGCTAGCAGCTGGACAGCGGAGGATACGCAGTATTTT.